The rows below give T cell receptor beta chains drawn from one sample of a study of blood T cell repertoires in COVID-19. Profiled with immunoSEQ multiplex PCR; TCRdb holds only in-frame clones, not every one. The sample contains more than 300,000 clones, around 86% of which appear only once. The sample consisted of peripheral blood. All receptors derive from a woman in her 50s with acute or convalescent COVID-19. CDR3s include the opening cysteine and the closing phenylalanine or tryptophan. The D gene is left open where the match is weak. Only part of the rows carry a size: once, few, many, or a class if the clone is expanded.

d_gene: .
v_gene: TRBV7-9
abundance: .
j_gene: TRBJ1-1
CDR3aa: CASSFAGKAEAFF
CDR3nt: TGTGCCAGCAGCTTTGCAGGAAAGGCTGAAGCTTTCTTT

d_gene: .
v_gene: TRBV10-3
abundance: once
j_gene: TRBJ2-7
CDR3aa: CAISAPEDSFLEQYF
CDR3nt: TGTGCCATCAGTGCCCCGGAAGACAGTTTCCTTGAGCAGTACTTC

d_gene: TRBD2
v_gene: TRBV19
abundance: .
j_gene: TRBJ2-2
CDR3aa: CASTPWGGNTGELFF
CDR3nt: TGTGCCAGTACCCCCTGGGGGGGTAACACCGGGGAGCTGTTTTTT

d_gene: TRBD2
v_gene: TRBV28
abundance: once
j_gene: TRBJ2-4
CDR3aa: CASSLVAGREAKNIQYF
CDR3nt: TGTGCCAGCAGTTTGGTAGCGGGACGGGAGGCCAAAAACATTCAGTACTTC

d_gene: .
v_gene: TRBV28
abundance: .
j_gene: TRBJ2-7
CDR3aa: CASSSPTWTEYEQYF
CDR3nt: TGTGCCAGCAGTTCACCTACCTGGACAGAGTACGAGCAGTACTTC

d_gene: TRBD1
v_gene: TRBV7-2
abundance: .
j_gene: TRBJ1-2
CDR3aa: CASSSRQGGGYTF
CDR3nt: TGTGCCAGCAGCTCCCGACAGGGTGGTGGCTACACCTTC

d_gene: TRBD1
v_gene: TRBV7-9
abundance: once
j_gene: TRBJ2-2
CDR3aa: CASSFRDRGWGTGELFF
CDR3nt: TGTGCCAGCAGCTTCCGGGACAGGGGATGGGGGACCGGGGAGCTGTTTTTT

d_gene: TRBD1
v_gene: TRBV28
abundance: .
j_gene: TRBJ1-4
CDR3aa: CASGRTGRGEKLFF
CDR3nt: TGTGCCAGCGGGCGGACAGGAAGAGGTGAAAAACTGTTTTTT

d_gene: .
v_gene: TRBV7-2
abundance: .
j_gene: TRBJ1-1
CDR3aa: CASSLTGGGMNTEAFF
CDR3nt: TGTGCCAGCAGCTTAACTGGCGGGGGCATGAACACTGAAGCTTTCTTT

d_gene: .
v_gene: TRBV10-3
abundance: .
j_gene: TRBJ2-3
CDR3aa: CAISESSTADTQYF
CDR3nt: TGTGCCATCAGTGAGTCTTCCACGGCAGATACGCAGTATTTT

d_gene: .
v_gene: TRBV18
abundance: .
j_gene: TRBJ1-4
CDR3aa: CASSPGGTPTNEKLFF
CDR3nt: TGTGCCAGCTCACCCGGGGGTACTCCAACTAATGAAAAACTGTTTTTT

d_gene: TRBD1
v_gene: TRBV27
abundance: .
j_gene: TRBJ1-4
CDR3aa: CASSLGGQINEKLFF
CDR3nt: TGTGCCAGCAGTTTGGGGGGACAGATCAATGAAAAACTGTTTTTT

d_gene: .
v_gene: TRBV5-1
abundance: .
j_gene: TRBJ2-1
CDR3aa: CSSGSYNEQFF
CDR3nt: TGCTCCTCCGGGTCCTACAATGAGCAGTTCTTC

d_gene: TRBD2
v_gene: TRBV27
abundance: .
j_gene: TRBJ2-7
CDR3aa: CASSSLSGTRYEQYF
CDR3nt: TGTGCCAGCAGTTCCCTTAGCGGGACACGGTACGAGCAGTACTTC

d_gene: TRBD2
v_gene: TRBV2
abundance: .
j_gene: TRBJ2-7
CDR3aa: CASSEEGSGGSYEQYF
CDR3nt: TGTGCCAGCAGTGAAGAAGGTAGCGGGGGCTCCTACGAGCAGTACTTC

d_gene: TRBD2
v_gene: TRBV5-4
abundance: .
j_gene: TRBJ2-3
CDR3aa: CASSVGLAGGADTQYF
CDR3nt: TGTGCCAGCAGCGTAGGACTAGCGGGAGGTGCAGATACGCAGTATTTT

d_gene: .
v_gene: TRBV5-1
abundance: .
j_gene: TRBJ2-1
CDR3aa: CASSRERREQFF
CDR3nt: TGCGCCAGCAGTAGGGAAAGGAGGGAGCAGTTCTTC

d_gene: .
v_gene: TRBV30
abundance: .
j_gene: TRBJ1-6
CDR3aa: CAWSPAGDSYNSPLHF
CDR3nt: TGTGCCTGGAGTCCCGCCGGGGACTCCTATAATTCACCCCTCCACTTT

d_gene: .
v_gene: TRBV6-5
abundance: few
j_gene: TRBJ1-5
CDR3aa: CASRENYQPQHF
CDR3nt: TGTGCCAGCCGGGAGAATTATCAGCCCCAGCATTTT

d_gene: TRBD1
v_gene: TRBV9
abundance: .
j_gene: TRBJ2-1
CDR3aa: CASSVAGGPYNEQFF
CDR3nt: TGTGCCAGCAGCGTAGCAGGGGGCCCCTACAATGAGCAGTTCTTC

d_gene: .
v_gene: TRBV28
abundance: .
j_gene: TRBJ2-6
CDR3aa: CASSLLNSGANVLTF
CDR3nt: TGTGCCAGCAGTCTATTAAACTCTGGGGCCAACGTCCTGACTTTC

d_gene: TRBD1
v_gene: TRBV28
abundance: few
j_gene: TRBJ2-5
CDR3aa: CASSLDRGPAEETQYF
CDR3nt: TGTGCCAGCAGTCTCGACAGGGGGCCTGCGGAGGAGACCCAGTACTTC

d_gene: TRBD1
v_gene: TRBV7-2
abundance: .
j_gene: TRBJ2-7
CDR3aa: CASSFLGQGAYEQYF
CDR3nt: TGTGCCAGCAGCTTTCTGGGACAGGGGGCCTACGAGCAGTACTTC

d_gene: TRBD2
v_gene: TRBV6-5
abundance: .
j_gene: TRBJ2-1
CDR3aa: CASYTSEIYNEQFF
CDR3nt: TGTGCCAGCTATACTAGCGAGATATACAATGAGCAGTTCTTC

d_gene: .
v_gene: TRBV5-6
abundance: .
j_gene: TRBJ1-1
CDR3aa: CASSAWGGGTGAFF
CDR3nt: TGTGCCAGCAGCGCGTGGGGAGGGGGGACTGGGGCTTTCTTT

d_gene: TRBD2
v_gene: TRBV11-1
abundance: .
j_gene: TRBJ2-1
CDR3aa: CASSLRLAEPGNEQFF
CDR3nt: TGTGCCAGCAGCTTAAGGCTAGCGGAGCCGGGCAATGAGCAGTTCTTC

d_gene: TRBD2
v_gene: TRBV30
abundance: .
j_gene: TRBJ2-7
CDR3aa: CASGLADLSYEQYF
CDR3nt: TGTGCCTCGGGACTAGCGGATCTCTCCTACGAGCAGTACTTC

d_gene: .
v_gene: TRBV6-2/TRBV6-3
abundance: once
j_gene: TRBJ1-2
CDR3aa: CASSYSIQGGYGYTF
CDR3nt: TGTGCCAGCAGTTACTCGATCCAGGGAGGTTATGGCTACACCTTC

d_gene: .
v_gene: TRBV6-6
abundance: .
j_gene: TRBJ1-5
CDR3aa: CASSSDSPTYQPQHF
CDR3nt: TGTGCCAGCAGTTCCGACAGCCCCACTTATCAGCCCCAGCATTTT

d_gene: .
v_gene: TRBV24-1
abundance: .
j_gene: TRBJ1-2
CDR3aa: CATSDLPDYGYTF
CDR3nt: TGTGCCACCAGTGATTTACCGGACTATGGCTACACCTTC

d_gene: TRBD2
v_gene: TRBV5-1
abundance: .
j_gene: TRBJ2-7
CDR3aa: CASSPTTSVYEQYF
CDR3nt: TGCGCCAGCAGTCCCACGACTAGCGTCTACGAGCAGTACTTC

d_gene: TRBD1
v_gene: TRBV4-1
abundance: .
j_gene: TRBJ2-2
CDR3aa: CASSQRTGGTGELFF
CDR3nt: TGCGCCAGCAGCCAACGGACAGGCGGGACCGGGGAGCTGTTTTTT

d_gene: .
v_gene: TRBV29-1
abundance: .
j_gene: TRBJ1-2
CDR3aa: CSVVWGDGYTF
CDR3nt: TGCAGCGTTGTGTGGGGAGATGGCTACACCTTC

d_gene: TRBD1
v_gene: TRBV7-3
abundance: few
j_gene: TRBJ2-1
CDR3aa: CASSLWGQGLNEQFF
CDR3nt: TGTGCCAGCAGCCTTTGGGGACAGGGTTTGAATGAGCAGTTCTTC

d_gene: .
v_gene: TRBV7-9
abundance: .
j_gene: TRBJ1-1
CDR3aa: CASSFVFETGTEAFF
CDR3nt: TGTGCCAGCAGCTTTGTTTTCGAAACGGGCACTGAAGCTTTCTTT

d_gene: .
v_gene: TRBV20-1
abundance: .
j_gene: TRBJ2-1
CDR3aa: CSASRTGSAIHNEQFF
CDR3nt: TGCAGTGCTAGTCGTACAGGGTCGGCAATCCACAATGAGCAGTTCTTC

d_gene: .
v_gene: TRBV19
abundance: .
j_gene: TRBJ2-6
CDR3aa: CASSIAGSGANVLTF
CDR3nt: TGTGCCAGTAGTATCGCAGGATCTGGGGCCAACGTCCTGACTTTC

d_gene: TRBD2
v_gene: TRBV6-2/TRBV6-3
abundance: .
j_gene: TRBJ2-2
CDR3aa: CASSYSSSGRSNTGELFF
CDR3nt: TGTGCCAGCAGTTACTCGTCTAGCGGGAGATCAAACACCGGGGAGCTGTTTTTT

d_gene: TRBD2
v_gene: TRBV7-3
abundance: few
j_gene: TRBJ2-1
CDR3aa: CASSISGTSGRNEQFF
CDR3nt: TGTGCCAGCAGCATCTCCGGGACTAGCGGGAGAAATGAGCAGTTCTTC

d_gene: .
v_gene: TRBV7-2
abundance: .
j_gene: TRBJ2-7
CDR3aa: CASSLEYYPGEQYF
CDR3nt: TGTGCCAGCAGCTTAGAATACTACCCGGGGGAGCAGTACTTC

d_gene: .
v_gene: TRBV24-1
abundance: .
j_gene: TRBJ2-5
CDR3aa: CATSDLVQGETQYF
CDR3nt: TGTGCCACCAGTGATTTGGTACAGGGAGAGACCCAGTACTTC

d_gene: .
v_gene: TRBV27
abundance: .
j_gene: TRBJ2-7
CDR3aa: CASSFGRDYEQYF
CDR3nt: TGTGCCAGCAGTTTTGGCAGGGACTACGAGCAGTACTTC

d_gene: TRBD2
v_gene: TRBV2
abundance: .
j_gene: TRBJ2-1
CDR3aa: CASSTSGRGYNEQFF
CDR3nt: TGTGCCAGCAGCACTAGCGGGAGGGGATACAATGAGCAGTTCTTC

d_gene: TRBD1
v_gene: TRBV5-5
abundance: .
j_gene: TRBJ1-4
CDR3aa: CASSQGQGGSEKLFF
CDR3nt: TGTGCCAGCAGCCAAGGACAGGGAGGGAGTGAAAAACTGTTTTTT

d_gene: .
v_gene: TRBV7-3
abundance: .
j_gene: TRBJ2-3
CDR3aa: CASSLAGPDTQYF
CDR3nt: TGTGCCAGCAGCTTAGCAGGTCCCGATACGCAGTATTTT

d_gene: TRBD1
v_gene: TRBV20-1
abundance: .
j_gene: TRBJ1-6
CDR3aa: CSASKGTGAINSPLHF
CDR3nt: TGCAGTGCTAGTAAGGGGACAGGAGCGATCAATTCACCCCTCCACTTT

d_gene: .
v_gene: TRBV10-3
abundance: .
j_gene: TRBJ1-2
CDR3aa: CAISESGARNYGYTF
CDR3nt: TGTGCCATCAGTGAGTCGGGGGCTCGGAACTATGGCTACACCTTC

d_gene: .
v_gene: TRBV5-1
abundance: many
j_gene: TRBJ2-1
CDR3aa: CASSLGSGPSSYNEQFF
CDR3nt: TGCGCCAGCAGCTTGGGCTCAGGGCCCAGCTCCTACAATGAGCAGTTCTTC

d_gene: .
v_gene: TRBV7-2
abundance: .
j_gene: TRBJ2-7
CDR3aa: CASSLANSYEQYF
CDR3nt: TGTGCCAGCAGCTTGGCCAACTCCTACGAGCAGTACTTC